This TCR beta chain appears in the sequencing data of a study of T cells in localized non-small cell lung cancer. Study outcomes and limitations: Median detection of top 100 tumor clones in adjacent lung was 55 to 60 clones. Higher T cell density in the blood was associated with longer overall survival, whereas higher adjacent-lung clonality associated with shorter survival.

Profiling relied on immunoSEQ multiplex PCR, and the TCRdb table lists in-frame clones only, not all of them. Here the sample spans tens of thousands of clones, 90% to 95% being singletons. In regard to this clone: The antigen is unknown.

This CDR3 spans 15 amino acids. Losses at the gene ends were 3 bases for V and 4 bases for J; bases not matched to a gene: 5. Germline CDR1 reads SEHNR; CDR2 reads FQNEAQ (reference sequence). The V gene is TRBV7-9, the J gene TRBJ2-2; the match to TRBD1 covers 7 bases. Sequencing used peripheral blood, obtained before any cancer treatment. This clonotype was sampled from a man aged 35 to 70 with stage I lung adenocarcinoma. DNA of the CDR3: TGTGCCAGCAGCTTGACAGGGTCGGGCACCGGGGAGCTGTTTTTT. Protein: CASSLTGSGTGELFF.